Shown below are 18 T cell receptor beta chains from a single sample sequenced in a study of T cells in localized non-small cell lung cancer. The protocol was immunoSEQ multiplex PCR, while the TCRdb copy is restricted to in-frame clones and leaves out a portion. The top ten hold approximately 7% of the sample, which has some 2,500 clones, around a quarter seen once. Sample: lung tumor tissue, taken before any cancer treatment. These TCRs come from a male donor aged 60 or over with stage II squamous cell lung carcinoma.

The chain couples TRBV9 to TRBJ1-2; 9 bases align to TRBD1. Per the germline V gene, CDR1 is SGDLS and CDR2 is YYNGEE. The CDR3 consists of 15 residues. With 5 bases clipped from V and 6 bases from J, the junction kept 11 bases outside the gene matches. CDR3 coding DNA: TGTGCCAGCAGTGACCTGGGACAGGGCGTCGATGGCTACACCTTC. Its protein product is CASSDLGQGVDGYTF.

The rearrangement uses TRBV18 and TRBJ2-3, with D hard to call. Germline-derived CDR1 and CDR2 are KGHSH and LQKENI. The CDR3 runs to 12 residues. The V end was cut by 2 bases, the J end by 3 bases, with 3 bases between. The CDR3 DNA reads as TGTGCCAGCTCACCAAGGACAGATACGCAGTATTTT. Translation gives CASSPRTDTQYF.

The gene calls are TRBV10-2 and TRBJ1-1; TRBD1 is a possible D gene (6 bases). This CDR3 is built from 15 residues. The germline V gene encodes CDR1 WSHSY and CDR2 SAAADI. V was clipped by 7 bases and J by 3 bases, with 18 bases between them. In DNA form, the CDR3 reads TGCGCCAGCAACGGGGGCGCGGTAGAGGACACTGAAGCTTTCTTT. Encoded protein: CASNGGAVEDTEAFF.

The chain recombines TRBV6-8 with TRBJ2-1; possible D gene TRBD1, 5 bases. V lost 0 bases and J lost 3, with 9 bases in between. This CDR3 spans 15 amino acids. Germline V gene lookup returns CDR1 MNHGY and CDR2 SAAAGT. CDR3: CASSYSPGYYNEQFF. CDR3 nucleotides: TGTGCCAGCAGTTACTCGCCAGGGTACTACAATGAGCAGTTCTTC.

This clone was recorded only once. DNA for the CDR3: TGTGCCAGCTCACCCGCAACCGGGGAGCTGTTTTTT. Residues: CASSPATGELFF. The V and J genes are TRBV18 and TRBJ2-2, with D uncertain. The CDR3 length is 12 residues. The germline gives CDR1 KGHSH, CDR2 LQKENI. The V gene lost 3 bases and the J gene lost 5 bases, with 4 bases spanning the gap.

V is TRBV30 and J is TRBJ1-2; possible D gene TRBD1, 5 bases. V was shortened by 5 bases and J by 6 bases, with 16 bases between the two germline ends. The CDR3 covers 13 residues. The germline V gene has CDR1 GTSNPN and CDR2 SVGIG (reference sequence). In nucleotides, the CDR3 is TGTGCCTGGCAGTTCTCAGGGTGGGATGGCTACACCTTC. It is translated as CAWQFSGWDGYTF.

This clone was observed a handful of times. The V gene is TRBV6-8, the J gene TRBJ1-2, with D hard to call. CDR3 length: 14 amino acids. CDR1 is MNHGY, CDR2 SAAAGT, per germline. The V end was cut by 0 bases, the J end by 2 bases, with 7 bases between. The CDR3 DNA is TGTGCCAGCAGTTACTCAACTGGGAACTATGGCTACACCTTC. Its protein is CASSYSTGNYGYTF.

The V and J genes are TRBV2 and TRBJ1-2, with a possible D match to TRBD1 (5 bases). The length of the CDR3 is 13 residues. V was pared by 10 bases and J by 7 bases, with 19 bases between. Looked up from germline, CDR1 is SNHLY and CDR2 is FYNNEI. The CDR3 spells CATPRQGLGGYTF. The DNA of the CDR3 is TGTGCCACCCCCAGGCAGGGATTGGGTGGCTACACCTTC.

V usage is TRBV5-1 and J usage is TRBJ2-3; D is perhaps TRBD2 (5 bases). CDR1 SGHRS and CDR2 YFSETQ come from the germline V gene. The CDR3 has 16 amino acids. The V end was cut by 4 bases, the J end by 1 base, with 16 bases between. The CDR3 protein is CASSPAADSGTDTQYF. DNA for the CDR3: TGCGCCAGCAGCCCAGCAGCGGACTCCGGCACAGATACGCAGTATTTT.

This chain joins TRBV19 and TRBJ1-2; 7 bases agree with TRBD1. CDR1 is LNHDA and CDR2 is SQIVND in the germline V gene (reference sequence). The CDR3 length is 15 residues. V lost 1 base to trimming and J lost 7 bases; unmatched junction nucleotides: 9. The CDR3 region is CASSIVGGQQSGYTF. In DNA form, the CDR3 reads TGTGCCAGTAGTATAGTGGGGGGACAGCAAAGTGGCTACACCTTC.

Note on this clone: No DNA is shown, since the ends of the CDR3 on it are uncertain; the CDR3 is the one TCRdb lists. The chain links TRBV11-3 to TRBJ2-7; the table gives TRBD1 as D, unverified against the DNA. Germline CDR1 is SGHNT and CDR2 is YENEEA. The CDR3 length equals 14 residues, ends included. CDR3 in amino acids: CASCAWGRSYEQYF.

This clone was found a few times. The chain is built from TRBV6-8 and TRBJ2-7, with 11 bases fitting TRBD1. Germline CDR1 reads MNHGY; CDR2 reads SAAAGT. The V and J ends lost 5 bases and 0 bases, in that order; junction bases with no gene match: 9. The CDR3 is 17 residues long. Here the CDR3 DNA reads TGTGCCAGCAGTCAGAGAAGGACAGGGGGCGCCTCCTACGAGCAGTACGTC. This gives the protein CASSQRRTGGASYEQYV.

The CDR3 nucleotides read TGTGCCAGCGAACAGGGAACTAGCACAGATACGCAGTATTTT. This gives the protein CASEQGTSTDTQYF. The chain recombines TRBV9 with TRBJ2-3, with D perhaps matching TRBD1 (6 bases). The CDR3 covers 14 residues. CDR1 SGDLS and CDR2 YYNGEE come from the germline V gene. With 7 bases removed from V and 0 bases from J, the gap between germline ends came to 12 bases.

This clone was seen only once. V usage is TRBV30 and J usage is TRBJ2-7; 8 bases fit TRBD1. Germline CDR1 and CDR2: GTSNPN and SVGIG (reference sequence). Trimming at V came to 2 bases and at J to 6 bases, leaving 6 bases not matched to a gene. The CDR3 length is 13 residues. CDR3 nucleotide sequence: TGTGCCTGGAGTATGCCCAGGGGGCTCGAGCAGTACGTC. The encoded protein is CAWSMPRGLEQYV.

This clone appeared once. The chain combines TRBV5-1 with TRBJ2-1; D is perhaps TRBD1 (6 bases). Per germline, CDR1 SGHRS and CDR2 YFSETQ. Trimming took off 0 bases at V and 9 bases at J, with 16 bases between the two ends. CDR3 size: 15 residues. CDR3 protein: CASSLVPPYRVEQFF. The CDR3 DNA sequence: TGCGCCAGCAGCTTGGTGCCCCCATACAGGGTTGAGCAGTTCTTC.

This chain links TRBV9 with TRBJ2-5, with D unclear. This CDR3 spans 14 amino acids. Germline CDR1 is SGDLS and CDR2 is YYNGEE. V was pared by 4 bases and J by 0 bases, with 10 bases between. The CDR3 nucleotides are TGTGCCAGCAGCACCCCTGGGTACCAAGAGACCCAGTACTTC. It translates to CASSTPGYQETQYF.

By its share, this clone is medium-sized. The chain employs TRBV11-3 and TRBJ1-4; 12 bases match TRBD1. CDR3 length: 16 amino acids. With V trimmed by 6 bases and J by 8 bases, 10 bases remained unmatched. Germline-derived CDR1 and CDR2 are SGHNT and YENEEA. Here the CDR3 DNA reads TGTGCCAGCAGTTTTCGGGACAGGGGGCTTGGAGAAAAACTGTTTTTT. Protein: CASSFRDRGLGEKLFF.

The chain recombines TRBV18 with TRBJ1-3, with TRBD1 as a possible D gene (6 bases). Germline CDR1 is KGHSH and CDR2 is LQKENI. Deletions cut 1 base from V and 0 bases from J, with 13 bases between. The length of the CDR3 is 17 residues. CDR3 sequence: CASSPLQGPTSGNTIYF. CDR3 coding DNA: TGTGCCAGCTCACCACTCCAGGGGCCCACCTCTGGAAACACCATATATTTT. Drawing the rest from reference TRBV18 and TRBJ1-3, the complete variable domain is NAGVMQNPRHLVRRRGQEARLRCSPMKGHSHVYWYRQLPEEGLKFMVYLQKENIIDESGMPKERFSAEFPKEGPSILRIQQVVRGDSAAYFCASSPLQGPTSGNTIYFGEGSWLTVV.